The 27 T cell receptor beta chains given below trace back to one sample, sequenced in a study of beta chain features in type 1 diabetes. Study-level findings and limits: Type 1 diabetes patients had moderately but significantly shorter TCRB CDR3s in all four CD4+ subsets.

For these receptors, no antigen is known. The authors reverse transcribed all of the isolated RNA, so sequencing captured expressed TCRB transcripts. Profiled with immunoSEQ multiplex PCR; TCRdb holds only in-frame clones, not every one. The data show about 390,000 clones, 8% to 10% seen once. Sequencing was carried out using central memory CD4+ T cells from blood. The receptors were gathered from a man between 25 and 39 years old with type 1 diabetes.

Worth noting for this clone: Additional DNA sequences in this sample encode the identical CDR3. The chain links TRBV7-2 to TRBJ1-1, with 8 positions matching TRBD1. CDR3 length: 14 residues. J was trimmed by 1 base and V by 5 bases; bases with no gene match: 3. Germline V CDR1 and CDR2: SGHTA, FQGNSA. CDR3 in amino acids: CASSPGQGNTEAFF. The CDR3 region has the DNA TGTGCCAGCAGCCCCGGACAGGGGAACACTGAAGCTTTCTTT.

This clone was counted ten times or more. The V gene is TRBV18, the J gene TRBJ2-3; 9 nucleotides agree with TRBD2. Trimming cost V 9 bases and J 2 bases; bases outside gene matches: 9. The CDR3 runs 15 residues. From germline, CDR1 is KGHSH and CDR2 LQKENI. The CDR3 bases are TGTGCCAGTGGGGACTGGACTAGCGACACAGATACGCAGTATTTT. Residues: CASGDWTSDTDTQYF.

The table lists this clone with a few counts. The chain joins TRBV19 to TRBJ2-3, with TRBD1 matching 10 bases. Trimming at V came to 5 bases and at J to 0 bases, leaving 5 bases not matched to a gene. The CDR3 consists of 16 residues. The germline V gene encodes CDR1 LNHDA and CDR2 SQIVND (reference sequence). CDR3 protein: CASSRQGAQSTDTQYF. The CDR3 nucleotides read TGTGCCAGTAGTCGACAGGGGGCGCAGAGCACAGATACGCAGTATTTT.

This clone was found a few times. V gene TRBV11-2 combines with J gene TRBJ2-1; 7 bases map to TRBD1. In germline, CDR1 is SGHAT, CDR2 FQNNGV. The CDR3 runs to 17 residues. J lost 6 bases, V lost 4 bases, and 15 bases had no gene match. Here the CDR3 DNA reads TGTGCCAGCAGCTCCGGTGTAGGACAGGCCGGTCTCAATGAGCAGTTCTTC. Translated: CASSSGVGQAGLNEQFF.

This clone has only a few counts. The CDR3 region is CASSQGTVGEKLFF. For the CDR3, the DNA is TGTGCCAGCAGCCAGGGGACAGTGGGTGAAAAACTGTTTTTT. The chain employs TRBV7-9 and TRBJ1-4; 7 bases are a match to TRBD1. CDR3 size: 14 residues. Trimming cost V 5 bases and J 7 bases; bases outside gene matches: 7. Germline CDR1 is SEHNR and CDR2 is FQNEAQ (reference sequence).

This clone was seen many times. The chain combines TRBV11-2 with TRBJ2-5, with 7 bases lining up with TRBD1. The J segment lost 7 bases and the V segment lost 5 bases, leaving 7 bases of the junction unmatched. This CDR3 region has 13 residues. The germline V gene has CDR1 SGHAT and CDR2 FQNNGV. Here the CDR3 DNA reads TGTGCCAGCAGCCCCGACAGGGTAGTGACCCAGTACTTC. This translates into CASSPDRVVTQYF.

Regarding this clone: The junction departs from the called germline gene at one end, perhaps through a read error. The chain joins TRBV11-2 to TRBJ2-2; D is unclear. The CDR3 sequence is 10 residues long. The V gene's germline CDR1 is SGHAT and CDR2 FQNNGV. This CDR3 reads CASWTGELFF. The CDR3 region has the DNA TGCGCCAGCTGGACCGGGGAGCTGTTTTTT.

This clone was observed a handful of times. This chain links TRBV7-9 with TRBJ2-3; the match to TRBD2 covers 10 bases. The germline CDR1 and CDR2 sequences are SEHNR and FQNEAQ (reference sequence). Germline trimming cut 6 bases from V and 2 bases from J; bases unmatched to any gene: 8. The CDR3 length is 16 residues. CDR3: CASSELAGSNTDTQYF. The CDR3 coding sequence is TGTGCCAGCAGTGAACTAGCGGGAAGCAACACAGATACGCAGTATTTT.

This clone was picked up many times. The chain uses TRBV5-4 and TRBJ2-3; D possibly matches TRBD1 or TRBD2 (5 bases each). The CDR3 runs 16 residues. Germline loops: CDR1 SGHNT, CDR2 YYREEE (reference sequence). Deletions cut 0 bases from V and 4 bases from J, with 15 bases between. As DNA, the CDR3 is TGTGCCAGCAGCTTGGGGGCAGGGTTGAGGGCAGATACGCAGTATTTT. Translated: CASSLGAGLRADTQYF.

The genes are TRBV7-6 and TRBJ2-6; no clear D gene. Trimming pared 3 bases from V and 3 bases from J, leaving 6 bases between. The CDR3 consists of 14 residues. The V gene's germline CDR1 is SGHVS and CDR2 FNYEAQ. The CDR3 region has the DNA TGTGCCAGCAGCTTGGAATTTGGGGCCAACGTCCTGACTTTC. This gives the protein CASSLEFGANVLTF.

V gene TRBV7-2 combines with J gene TRBJ1-5, with D hard to call. CDR1 is SGHTA and CDR2 is FQGNSA in the germline V gene. V lost 3 bases and J 4 bases, leaving 13 bases between the germline ends. The CDR3 sequence is 15 residues long. As DNA, the CDR3 is TGTGCCAGCAGCTTCTCGTGGATAGCAAATCAGCCCCAGCATTTT. Its protein is CASSFSWIANQPQHF.

This clone was seen repeatedly, ten times or more. Within the sample, other DNA sequences also encode this same CDR3. The chain links TRBV5-1 to TRBJ1-5; 10 bases align to TRBD1. Germline V gives CDR1 SGHRS, CDR2 YFSETQ. The V and J ends lost 4 bases and 7 bases, in that order; junction bases with no gene match: 8. The CDR3 has 15 amino acids. The DNA of the CDR3 is TGCGCCAGCAGCCCTGAGACAGGGGGCGAGCAGCCCCAGCATTTT. Encoded protein: CASSPETGGEQPQHF. Full variable domain (outside the CDR3, taken from reference TRBV5-1 and TRBJ1-5): KAGVTQTPRYLIKTRGQQVTLSCSPISGHRSVSWYQQTPGQGLQFLFEYFSETQRNKGNFPGRFSGRQFSNSRSEMNVSTLELGDSALYLCASSPETGGEQPQHFGDGTRLSIL.

The chain recombines TRBV6-1 with TRBJ2-3; the D gene is possibly TRBD1 (6 bases). The CDR3 consists of 14 residues. Trimming stripped 4 bases from V and 0 bases from J, with 8 bases between. Per the germline V gene, CDR1 is MNHNS and CDR2 is SASEGT. CDR3 bases: TGTGCCAGCAGTGCGAGGGGGAGCACAGATACGCAGTATTTT. Translation: CASSARGSTDTQYF.

The chain links TRBV6-5 to TRBJ2-1; TRBD2 agrees at 9 bases. V lost 2 bases to trimming and J lost 6 bases; unmatched junction nucleotides: 5. CDR1 is MNHEY, CDR2 SVGAGI, per germline. The CDR3 contains 15 residues. CDR3 loop: CASSYLAGGINEQFF. The CDR3 coding sequence is TGTGCCAGCAGTTACCTTGCGGGAGGGATCAATGAGCAGTTCTTC.

The gene calls are TRBV28 and TRBJ1-2; D may be TRBD1 (5 bases). Trimming stripped 6 bases from V and 2 bases from J, with 10 bases between. Germline assignment: CDR1 MDHEN and CDR2 SYDVKM. The CDR3 is made up of 13 amino acids. The CDR3 sequence: CASSLPGNYGYTF. The CDR3 DNA reads TGTGCCAGCAGCCTCCCAGGGAACTATGGCTACACCTTC.

This clone was detected a few times. V usage is TRBV28 and J usage is TRBJ2-1; TRBD2 aligns across 8 bases. Germline loops: CDR1 MDHEN, CDR2 SYDVKM. V shed 4 bases, J shed 9 bases, and the junction held 8 bases outside the gene matches. The CDR3 covers 14 residues. In DNA form, the CDR3 reads TGTGCCAGCAGTTCCCCCGGGAGGGGGGGTGAGCAGTTCTTC. This translates into CASSSPGRGGEQFF.

This clone was detected a few times. At one end, the junction sequence differs from germline, possibly due to a read error. V gene TRBV7-7 combines with J gene TRBJ2-2; tentatively, D is TRBD1 (6 bases). CDR3 size: 15 residues. Germline assignment: CDR1 SSHAT and CDR2 FNYEAQ (reference sequence). CDR3 in amino acids: CASSSGQRGTGELFF. As DNA, the CDR3 is TGTGCTAGCAGCTCCGGACAGAGAGGCACCGGGGAGCTGTTTTTT.

In its sample, this clone was seen a few times. The V call is TRBV4-3, the J call TRBJ2-3; TRBD2 matches at 9 bases. Germline CDR1 and CDR2: LGHNA and YSLEER. The CDR3 consists of 16 residues. The ends lost 2 bases at V and 1 base at J; junction bases unmatched: 4. The CDR3 nucleotides read TGCGCCAGCAGCCAATTATCTAGCGGGGGCACAGATACGCAGTATTTT. Protein sequence: CASSQLSSGGTDTQYF.

This clone came up many times. The chain joins TRBV2 to TRBJ2-1; TRBD1 might be the D (6 bases). V lost 8 bases and J 8 bases, leaving 19 bases between the germline ends. Germline V gene sequence: CDR1 SNHLY, CDR2 FYNNEI. The CDR3 covers 14 residues. As DNA, the CDR3 is TGTGCCAGCGCCTTAGGGGGAGACGTCTATGAGCAGTTCTTC. Translation gives CASALGGDVYEQFF.

This clone was counted many times. The V call is TRBV7-9, the J call TRBJ1-5; D is unclear. CDR3 length: 12 amino acids. Trimming took off 1 base at V and 8 bases at J, with 6 bases between the two ends. The germline V gene encodes CDR1 SEHNR and CDR2 FQNEAQ (reference sequence). The CDR3 loop is CASSLDWEPQHF. The CDR3 bases are TGTGCCAGCAGCTTAGATTGGGAGCCCCAGCATTTT.

This clone was counted a few times. The chain recombines TRBV18 with TRBJ1-1; D is unresolved. The germline V gene has CDR1 KGHSH and CDR2 LQKENI. The CDR3 is 14 amino acids. The V end was cut by 2 bases, the J end by 4 bases, with 11 bases between. The CDR3 loop reads CASSPEVQATEAFF. The CDR3 DNA reads as TGTGCCAGCTCACCAGAGGTGCAGGCCACTGAAGCTTTCTTT. Supplemented by reference TRBV18 and TRBJ1-1, the full variable domain reads NAGVMQNPRHLVRRRGQEARLRCSPMKGHSHVYWYRQLPEEGLKFMVYLQKENIIDESGMPKERFSAEFPKEGPSILRIQQVVRGDSAAYFCASSPEVQATEAFFGQGTRLTVV.

This clone came up many times. The same CDR3 is also encoded by other DNA sequences in this sample. The genes are TRBV7-2 and TRBJ1-4, with TRBD1 matching over 7 bases. Germline lookup yields CDR1 SGHTA and CDR2 FQGNSA. The CDR3 length is 15 residues. After removal of 5 bases from V and 1 base from J, the junction contained 4 bases not matched to a gene. CDR3 sequence reads: CASSPRQGTNEKLFF. The CDR3 DNA sequence: TGTGCCAGCAGCCCACGACAGGGAACTAATGAAAAACTGTTTTTT.

The rearrangement uses TRBV6-1 and TRBJ2-5; D remains unclear. The germline V gene encodes CDR1 MNHNS and CDR2 SASEGT. Trimming removed 5 bases from V and 3 bases from J, with 4 bases in between. CDR3 length: 11 residues. The CDR3 loop reads CASSPKETQYF. For the CDR3, the DNA is TGTGCCAGCAGTCCGAAAGAGACCCAGTACTTC.

Ten or more counts support this clone. The chain carries TRBV7-2 and TRBJ1-2; TRBD1 matches at 7 bases. Unmatched junction bases numbered 5, after V lost 3 bases and J lost 7 bases. Germline loops: CDR1 SGHTA, CDR2 FQGNSA. The CDR3 runs to 13 residues. CDR3 coding DNA: TGTGCCAGCAGCTTGGGGACAGACACTGGCTACACCTTC. Encoded protein: CASSLGTDTGYTF.

The rearrangement joins TRBV4-3 to TRBJ1-2; D is possibly TRBD1 (6 bases). CDR3 size: 14 residues. Germline-derived CDR1 and CDR2 are LGHNA and YSLEER. Trimming left V 0 bases short and J 6 bases short, with 11 bases between. This CDR3 reads CASSQDLQGNGYTF. DNA of the CDR3: TGCGCCAGCAGCCAAGATTTGCAGGGGAATGGCTACACCTTC.

This chain connects TRBV7-3 to TRBJ1-1; unclear D gene. CDR3 length: 13 residues. The germline V gene encodes CDR1 SGHTA and CDR2 FQGTGA. Trimming shortened V by 5 bases and J by 1 base, and 8 bases separated the two germline ends. In DNA, the CDR3 is TGTGCCAGCAGCGGTGGTGGGAACACTGAAGCTTTCTTT. It yields the protein CASSGGGNTEAFF.

The V gene is TRBV29-1, the J gene TRBJ2-7; 9 bases are shared with TRBD1. The CDR3 is 16 amino acids. V was clipped by 8 bases and J by 6 bases; unmatched bases: 20. Germline loops: CDR1 SQVTM, CDR2 ANQGSEA. CDR3 region: CSPLSDPGQGASEQYF. The CDR3 region has the DNA TGCAGCCCGTTGTCCGATCCGGGACAGGGTGCGAGCGAGCAGTACTTC.